This record covers a single T cell receptor (beta chain). What it recognizes is unknown. The data were obtained in a study of cytotoxic CD8 clonotypes in ibrutinib-treated CLL. Study outcomes and limitations: Public clonotypes (which were uncommon) either contracted or remained stable on treatment. Sampling schedules were unmatched across sustained-remission and progressing patients.

V dropped 1 base and J dropped 4 bases, with 7 bases sitting between them. Germline assignment: CDR1 SGDLS and CDR2 YYNGEE. This CDR3 region has 13 residues. Profiling relied on immunoSEQ multiplex PCR, and the TCRdb table lists in-frame clones only, not all of them. The table includes over 95,000 clones, 58% detected once. The clonotype comes from a human donor with chronic lymphocytic leukemia. The chain has TRBV9 and TRBJ2-3; D gene uncertain. The sequencing used PBMCs, collected after 24 months of ibrutinib treatment. The CDR3 region has the DNA TGTGCCAGCAGCGTAAAAGTATCAGATACGCAGTATTTT. This translates into CASSVKVSDTQYF.